The 25 T cell receptor beta chains given below trace back to one sample, sequenced in a study of blood T cell repertoires in COVID-19. Using immunoSEQ multiplex PCR, the repertoire was profiled, and TCRdb retains in-frame clones only, with some absent. The sample shows 250,000 to 350,000 clones, around 90% of them seen only once. The sequencing sample was made of peripheral blood. The receptors were gathered from a woman between 40 and 55 years old who had recovered from COVID-19.

This CDR3 reads CASIPQPRGSETQYF. DNA of the CDR3: TGTGCCAGCATCCCCCAACCCAGAGGGTCCGAGACCCAGTACTTC. This chain links TRBV6-4 with TRBJ2-5; TRBD2 is a possible D gene (5 bases). Trimming stripped 7 bases from V and 5 bases from J, with 20 bases between. Germline CDR1 MRHNA, CDR2 SNTAGT. The CDR3 extends over 15 amino acids.

The chain is built from TRBV18 and TRBJ2-3; TRBD1 matches at 8 bases. This CDR3 contains 14 residues. Germline V gene lookup returns CDR1 KGHSH and CDR2 LQKENI. V gave up 4 bases and J gave up 4 bases; unmatched junction bases: 4. CDR3 sequence (DNA): TGTGCCAGCTCACGACAGGGGCCGGCAGATACGCAGTATTTT. Its protein product is CASSRQGPADTQYF.

This CDR3 is CASSFVGNTEAFF. The DNA of the CDR3 is TGTGCCAGCAGTTTCGTCGGGAACACTGAAGCTTTCTTT. The chain employs TRBV28 and TRBJ1-1; D ambiguous. The ends were cut back, 3 bases at V and 1 base at J, with 6 bases in the middle. Germline V gene lookup returns CDR1 MDHEN and CDR2 SYDVKM. The CDR3 contains 13 residues.

This chain connects TRBV5-6 to TRBJ1-5; TRBD1 agrees at 7 bases. CDR3 size: 14 residues. Germline CDR1 is SGHDT and CDR2 is YYEEEE. Germline trimming cut 0 bases from V and 7 bases from J; bases unmatched to any gene: 4. This CDR3 reads CASSLEGARQPQHF. The CDR3 region has the DNA TGTGCCAGCAGCTTGGAGGGGGCAAGGCAGCCCCAGCATTTT.

V and J are TRBV28 and TRBJ2-7, with a tentative D call TRBD1 (6 bases). The CDR3 loop spans 15 amino acids. Germline CDR1 is MDHEN and CDR2 is SYDVKM. V was trimmed by 6 bases and J by 2 bases, leaving 17 bases between them. This chain's CDR3 is CASRTSGTIPYEQYF. The CDR3, as DNA: TGTGCCAGCAGGACCTCCGGGACAATCCCCTACGAGCAGTACTTC. Full variable domain (outside the CDR3, taken from reference TRBV28 and TRBJ2-7): DVKVTQSSRYLVKRTGEKVFLECVQDMDHENMFWYRQDPGLGLRLIYFSYDVKMKEKGDIPEGYSVSREKKERFSLILESASTNQTSMYLCASRTSGTIPYEQYFGPGTRLTVT.

This clone was recorded a few times. This chain links TRBV29-1 with TRBJ1-2; 11 positions match TRBD1. Unmatched junction bases numbered 7, after V lost 6 bases and J lost 7 bases. The CDR3 is 13 amino acids. Germline lookup yields CDR1 SQVTM and CDR2 ANQGSEA. CDR3 nucleotide sequence: TGCAGCGTCTCTTTAGGGACAGGGGGTGGCTACACCTTC. Its translation is CSVSLGTGGGYTF.

Only a few counts were recorded for this clone. The rearrangement uses TRBV7-9 and TRBJ2-7, with a tentative D call TRBD2 (6 bases). Trimming pared 4 bases from V and 2 bases from J, leaving 12 bases between. CDR1 SEHNR and CDR2 FQNEAQ come from the germline V gene (reference sequence). This CDR3 contains 14 residues. The CDR3 region is CASSSWEAAYEQYF. In nucleotides, the CDR3 is TGTGCCAGCAGCTCCTGGGAGGCAGCCTACGAGCAGTACTTC.

The chain uses TRBV19 and TRBJ1-6; 7 bases match TRBD1. Germline CDR1 and CDR2: LNHDA and SQIVND (reference sequence). CDR3 length: 15 amino acids. V trimming: 6 bases; J trimming: 3 bases; junction bases outside the gene matches: 5. The CDR3 is CASRTQGGYNSPLHF. The CDR3 DNA is TGTGCCAGTAGGACGCAGGGGGGCTATAATTCACCCCTCCACTTT.

V usage is TRBV18 and J usage is TRBJ2-3; 11 bases fit TRBD2. There are 18 residues in the CDR3. Germline lookup yields CDR1 KGHSH and CDR2 LQKENI. The V gene end was trimmed by 3 bases and the J gene end by 0 bases; junction bases not matched to a gene: 8. The CDR3 DNA follows: TGTGCCAGCTCACCCGGTCGTACTAGCGGGAGAAGCACAGATACGCAGTATTTT. Translation gives CASSPGRTSGRSTDTQYF.

This chain uses TRBV30 with TRBJ2-3; the D is unclear. Germline loops: CDR1 GTSNPN, CDR2 SVGIG (reference sequence). The CDR3 covers 12 residues. V lost 0 bases to trimming and J lost 5 bases, with 6 bases between them. The chain's CDR3 is CAWSVAGDTQYF. DNA of the CDR3: TGTGCCTGGAGTGTAGCTGGAGATACGCAGTATTTT.

The V and J genes are TRBV18 and TRBJ2-3; 12 positions match TRBD2. This CDR3 is built from 17 residues. Trimming cost V 3 bases and J 4 bases; bases outside gene matches: 8. Per the germline V gene, CDR1 is KGHSH and CDR2 is LQKENI. CDR3 bases: TGTGCCAGCTCACCTTCCCGACTAGCGGGAGTGGCAGATACGCAGTATTTT. Translation gives CASSPSRLAGVADTQYF.

The rearrangement uses TRBV6-1 and TRBJ1-2; D is unclear. Germline V CDR1 and CDR2: MNHNS, SASEGT. The CDR3 is 16 amino acids. V dropped 2 bases and J dropped 5 bases, with 18 bases sitting between them. The CDR3 loop reads CASSEKGAALVYGYTF. As DNA, the CDR3 is TGTGCCAGCAGTGAAAAGGGAGCAGCACTAGTTTATGGCTACACCTTC.

This clone was counted between two and nine times. This CDR3 reads CASSQENRVEGYTF. The CDR3 DNA is TGTGCCAGCAGCCAAGAAAACAGAGTAGAGGGCTACACCTTC. V and J are TRBV4-2 and TRBJ1-2; D not certain. The CDR3 consists of 14 residues. V was trimmed by 0 bases and J by 8 bases, leaving 13 bases between them. Germline-derived CDR1 and CDR2 are LGHNA and YNFKEQ.

V usage is TRBV5-3 and J usage is TRBJ2-7, with 10 bases lining up with TRBD2. TRBV5-3 carries the ORF label, with uncertain function. This CDR3 comprises 15 residues. J gave up 0 bases and V 0 bases, and 0 bases lay outside the gene matches. CDR3 in DNA: TGTGCCAGAAGCTTGGGGACTAGCGGCTCCTACGAGCAGTACTTC. Its protein product is CARSLGTSGSYEQYF.

The chain carries TRBV2 and TRBJ2-7; TRBD2 aligns across 7 bases. Germline V gene lookup returns CDR1 SNHLY and CDR2 FYNNEI. After removal of 6 bases from V and 7 bases from J, the junction contained 9 bases not matched to a gene. The CDR3 has 13 residues. The CDR3 sequence is CASRAGLFGEQYF. CDR3 DNA sequence: TGTGCCAGCAGAGCGGGACTTTTTGGGGAGCAGTACTTC.

The chain is built from TRBV11-2 and TRBJ1-3; D is possibly TRBD1 (6 bases). Germline V gives CDR1 SGHAT, CDR2 FQNNGV. Deletions cut 5 bases from V and 4 bases from J, with 18 bases between. This CDR3 contains 16 residues. This CDR3 is CASSMGHSALGNTIYF. Written as DNA, the CDR3 is TGTGCCAGCAGCATGGGACATTCGGCGTTAGGAAACACCATATATTTT.

The chain uses TRBV3-1 (or the pseudogene TRBV3-2) and TRBJ1-4, with D tentatively TRBD1 (6 bases). Per the germline V gene, CDR1 is LGHDT and CDR2 is YNNKEL (reference sequence). The length of the CDR3 is 15 residues. V was clipped by 4 bases and J by 6 bases, with 15 bases between them. The CDR3 reads CASSLRQEWDEKLFF. In nucleotides, the CDR3 is TGTGCCAGCAGCCTAAGACAGGAGTGGGATGAAAAACTGTTTTTT.

The chain is built from TRBV19 and TRBJ2-3; 8 bases map to TRBD2. Trimming took 9 bases from V and 2 from J; bases not matched to a gene: 4. Germline V CDR1 and CDR2: LNHDA, SQIVND (reference sequence). The CDR3 extends over 13 amino acids. The CDR3 sequence is CASNSGITDTQYF. The CDR3 nucleotides read TGTGCCAGCAATAGCGGGATCACAGATACGCAGTATTTT.

This sequence joins TRBV24-1 and TRBJ2-2; TRBD2 might be the D (5 bases). The CDR3 consists of 18 residues. CDR1 and CDR2 (germline): KGHDR, SFDVKD. The V end lost 2 bases, the J end lost 2 bases, and 17 bases lay between the germline ends. CDR3 bases: TGTGCCACCAGTGATTCCCCATTCCGGGAATCTAACACCGGGGAGCTGTTTTTT. Its translation: CATSDSPFRESNTGELFF.

The chain uses TRBV19 and TRBJ1-3, with TRBD1 matching 8 bases. Germline CDR1 reads LNHDA; CDR2 reads SQIVND (reference sequence). V was pared by 7 bases and J by 0 bases, with 2 bases of the junction left unmatched. The CDR3 sequence is 14 residues long. Here the CDR3 DNA reads TGTGCCAGTACGGACAGGGACTCTGGAAACACCATATATTTT. Its protein is CASTDRDSGNTIYF.

The V and J genes are TRBV5-1 and TRBJ2-3; no clear D. The CDR3 length is 16 residues. V was cut by 0 bases and J by 2 bases, with 13 bases left in between. CDR1 and CDR2 (germline): SGHRS, YFSETQ. This CDR3 reads CASSLVSEPYTDTQYF. The DNA of the CDR3 is TGCGCCAGCAGCTTGGTGTCCGAGCCTTACACAGATACGCAGTATTTT.

The chain carries TRBV7-9 and TRBJ2-7, with 8 bases that match TRBD1. CDR1 is SEHNR and CDR2 is FQNEAQ in the germline V gene (reference sequence). The CDR3 totals 17 residues. The V segment lost 2 bases and the J segment 4 bases; nucleotides outside the gene matches: 13. CDR3 in amino acids: CASSLITGTGYPYEQYF. CDR3 nucleotide sequence: TGTGCCAGCAGCTTAATTACCGGGACAGGCTACCCATACGAGCAGTACTTC. Supplemented by reference TRBV7-9 and TRBJ2-7, the full variable domain reads DTGVSQNPRHKITKRGQNVTFRCDPISEHNRLYWYRQTLGQGPEFLTYFQNEAQLEKSRLLSDRFSAERPKGSFSTLEIQRTEQGDSAMYLCASSLITGTGYPYEQYFGPGTRLTVT.

The rearrangement uses TRBV19 and TRBJ2-1, with 10 bases identical to TRBD2. Trimming removed 8 bases from V and 6 bases from J; junction bases left unmatched: 13. Germline V gene data show CDR1 as LNHDA and CDR2 as SQIVND (reference sequence). This CDR3 is 16 amino acids long. In DNA form, the CDR3 reads TGTGCCAGTCGGTCGACGCTAGCGGGAGATCCCAATGAGCAGTTCTTC. The encoded protein is CASRSTLAGDPNEQFF.

The J gene is TRBJ2-3, the V gene TRBV5-1; the D gene is possibly TRBD2 (5 bases). Trimming took off 4 bases at V and 6 bases at J, with 12 bases between the two ends. CDR1 and CDR2 (germline): SGHRS, YFSETQ. The CDR3 runs 13 residues. CDR3 nucleotides: TGCGCCAGCAGCGGGGAGTCCTCGGATACGCAGTATTTT. This sequence encodes CASSGESSDTQYF. The full variable domain, in which reference TRBV5-1 and TRBJ2-3 provide the parts outside the CDR3, is KAGVTQTPRYLIKTRGQQVTLSCSPISGHRSVSWYQQTPGQGLQFLFEYFSETQRNKGNFPGRFSGRQFSNSRSEMNVSTLELGDSALYLCASSGESSDTQYFGPGTRLTVL.

The V gene is TRBV7-8, the J gene TRBJ1-1; TRBD1 aligns across 10 bases. The CDR3 length is 18 residues. CDR1 and CDR2 from the germline V gene are SGHVS and FQNEAQ. The V gene end was trimmed by 5 bases and the J gene end by 3 bases; junction bases not matched to a gene: 15. Here the CDR3 reads CASSGRQGAWGDHTEAFF. CDR3 sequence (DNA): TGTGCCAGCAGCGGGCGACAGGGGGCTTGGGGGGACCACACTGAAGCTTTCTTT.